Below are 20 T cell receptor beta chains sequenced from a single sample in a study of blood T cell repertoires in COVID-19. Assay: immunoSEQ multiplex PCR; the TCRdb copy retains only in-frame clones and omits some. The table has about 76,000 clones, 90% seen once; the top ten hold under 1.5%. Input material: peripheral blood. Every receptor here comes from a man aged 50 or older with acute or convalescent COVID-19.

The rearrangement uses TRBV27 and TRBJ1-2, with no clear D. V was trimmed by 3 bases and J by 6 bases, leaving 14 bases between them. The CDR3 has 14 amino acids. The germline CDR1 and CDR2 sequences are MNHEY and SMNVEV (reference sequence). The CDR3 DNA sequence: TGTGCCAGCAGTTTTTTGGCCGATGACAATGGCTACACCTTC. Its protein is CASSFLADDNGYTF.

V gene TRBV5-1 combines with J gene TRBJ2-2; 8 nucleotides match TRBD1. This CDR3 region has 15 residues. The junction had 5 bases not matched to a gene; V was cut back by 0 bases and J by 7 bases. Germline assignment: CDR1 SGHRS and CDR2 YFSETQ. CDR3 DNA: TGCGCCAGCAGCTTGGTTGGGACAGGAGGCGGGGAGCTGTTTTTT. Translated, it gives CASSLVGTGGGELFF. Combining the CDR3 with reference TRBV5-1 and TRBJ2-2 gives the whole variable domain KAGVTQTPRYLIKTRGQQVTLSCSPISGHRSVSWYQQTPGQGLQFLFEYFSETQRNKGNFPGRFSGRQFSNSRSEMNVSTLELGDSALYLCASSLVGTGGGELFFGEGSRLTVL.

V gene TRBV19 combines with J gene TRBJ2-1, with D perhaps TRBD2 (6 bases). Germline assignment: CDR1 LNHDA and CDR2 SQIVND (reference sequence). The CDR3 runs to 13 residues. V was trimmed by 6 bases and J by 6 bases, leaving 12 bases between them. The chain's CDR3 is CASRERGGNEQFF. In nucleotides, the CDR3 is TGTGCCAGTAGGGAAAGGGGAGGCAATGAGCAGTTCTTC.

The chain links TRBV28 to TRBJ1-6; possible D gene TRBD1, 6 bases. V dropped 2 bases and J dropped 3 bases, with 11 bases sitting between them. There are 16 residues in the CDR3. Germline-derived CDR1 and CDR2 are MDHEN and SYDVKM. CDR3 residues: CASSLGGSLYNSPLHF. In DNA form, the CDR3 reads TGTGCCAGCAGTTTAGGGGGCAGTCTCTATAATTCACCCCTCCACTTT.

The chain links TRBV23-1 to TRBJ1-5; tentative D call: TRBD1 (6 bases). Being an ORF, TRBV23-1 has a function that is uncertain. The germline V and J ends were trimmed by 6 bases and 2 bases, with 17 bases remaining between them. There are 16 residues in the CDR3. The CDR3: CASSPRGYYGNQPQHF. CDR3 in DNA: TGCGCCAGCAGCCCGAGGGGGTATTACGGCAATCAGCCCCAGCATTTT.

The chain recombines TRBV6-2 or TRBV6-3 with TRBJ1-1; D call uncertain. V was cut by 5 bases and J by 1 base, with 14 bases left in between. CDR1 is MNHEY, CDR2 SVGEGT, per germline. The CDR3 is 15 amino acids. This chain's CDR3 is CASSLRPGGNTEAFF. The CDR3 DNA follows: TGTGCCAGCAGTCTCCGACCCGGCGGGAACACTGAAGCTTTCTTT.

The chain recombines TRBV5-1 with TRBJ2-5; 9 bases are shared with TRBD1. The CDR3 runs 15 residues. Per germline, CDR1 SGHRS and CDR2 YFSETQ. With 4 bases clipped from V and 4 bases from J, the junction kept 8 bases outside the gene matches. The CDR3 protein is CASSTPGTGLETQYF. The CDR3 nucleotides are TGCGCCAGCAGCACCCCCGGGACAGGGTTAGAGACCCAGTACTTC. The full variable domain, in which reference TRBV5-1 and TRBJ2-5 provide the parts outside the CDR3, is KAGVTQTPRYLIKTRGQQVTLSCSPISGHRSVSWYQQTPGQGLQFLFEYFSETQRNKGNFPGRFSGRQFSNSRSEMNVSTLELGDSALYLCASSTPGTGLETQYFGPGTRLLVL.

The chain employs TRBV7-8 and TRBJ1-5; TRBD1 aligns across 7 bases. The ends lost 4 bases at V and 5 bases at J; junction bases unmatched: 8. The CDR3 covers 15 residues. From germline, CDR1 is SGHVS and CDR2 FQNEAQ. The CDR3 nucleotides are TGTGCCAGCAGCTCCGGGACAGCAAGCTATCAGCCCCAGCATTTT. It codes for CASSSGTASYQPQHF. The full variable domain, with the rest looked up from reference TRBV7-8 and TRBJ1-5, is GAGVSQSPRYKVAKRGQDVALRCDPISGHVSLFWYQQALGQGPEFLTYFQNEAQLDKSGLPSDRFFAERPEGSVSTLKIQRTQQEDSAVYLCASSSGTASYQPQHFGDGTRLSIL.

The chain uses TRBV5-1 and TRBJ2-2; 8 bases line up with TRBD1. The CDR3 has 15 amino acids. V trimming: 0 bases; J trimming: 4 bases; junction bases outside the gene matches: 2. CDR1 and CDR2 from the germline V gene are SGHRS and YFSETQ. The CDR3 here is CASSLGTGRTGELFF. Here the CDR3 DNA reads TGCGCCAGCAGCTTGGGGACAGGGCGCACCGGGGAGCTGTTTTTT.

This clone occurred a few times. The V gene is TRBV5-4, the J gene TRBJ1-2; 9 positions match TRBD1. Germline V lookup: CDR1 SGHNT, CDR2 YYREEE (reference sequence). There are 13 residues in the CDR3. Trimming cost V 4 bases and J 7 bases; bases outside gene matches: 5. In nucleotides, the CDR3 is TGTGCCAGCAGCGGGACAGGGACGGGTGGCTACACCTTC. It specifies CASSGTGTGGYTF. Filled out from reference TRBV5-4 and TRBJ1-2, the complete variable domain reads ETGVTQSPTHLIKTRGQQVTLRCSSQSGHNTVSWYQQALGQGPQFIFQYYREEENGRGNFPPRFSGLQFPNYSSELNVNALELDDSALYLCASSGTGTGGYTFGSGTRLTVV.

V usage is TRBV30 and J usage is TRBJ1-2; tentative D call: TRBD1 (6 bases). The CDR3 extends over 13 amino acids. V was trimmed by 4 bases and J by 3 bases, leaving 12 bases between them. Germline CDR1 is GTSNPN and CDR2 is SVGIG (reference sequence). The CDR3 sequence is CAWTAGAHYGYTF. The CDR3 DNA reads as TGTGCCTGGACGGCGGGGGCTCACTATGGCTACACCTTC.

The gene calls are TRBV10-3 and TRBJ1-2; TRBD1 is a possible D gene (5 bases). The germline gives CDR1 ENHRY, CDR2 SYGVKD. Trimming removed 6 bases from V and 4 bases from J, with 18 bases in between. The CDR3 contains 15 residues. The chain's CDR3 is CAISPIGGVSYGYTF. CDR3 in DNA: TGTGCCATCAGCCCAATTGGGGGGGTGAGCTATGGCTACACCTTC.

This rearrangement joins TRBV27 to TRBJ2-1; 14 nucleotides align to TRBD2. In germline, CDR1 is MNHEY, CDR2 SMNVEV (reference sequence). There are 17 residues in the CDR3. Trimming cost V 1 base and J 9 bases; bases outside gene matches: 8. In DNA, the CDR3 is TGTGCCAGCAGTTTATGGACTAGCGGGGGGCGTAGGAGTGAGCAGTTCTTC. It translates to CASSLWTSGGRRSEQFF.

The chain joins TRBV24-1 to TRBJ2-5; no definite D call. V was shortened by 3 bases and J by 4 bases, with 5 bases between the two germline ends. The CDR3 is made up of 12 amino acids. Germline V gives CDR1 KGHDR, CDR2 SFDVKD. The CDR3 reads CATSDGGETQYF. As DNA, the CDR3 is TGTGCCACCAGTGATGGCGGAGAGACCCAGTACTTC.

CDR3 in amino acids: CASSWTGVIDTQYF. In DNA, the CDR3 is TGTGCCAGCAGTTGGACAGGGGTTATAGATACGCAGTATTTT. V gene TRBV28 combines with J gene TRBJ2-3; 9 nucleotides line up with TRBD1. Germline values: CDR1 MDHEN, CDR2 SYDVKM. J was trimmed by 5 bases and V by 4 bases; bases with no gene match: 4. The CDR3 extends over 14 amino acids.

This sequence joins TRBV28 and TRBJ1-1; 8 bases are shared with TRBD1. Germline-derived CDR1 and CDR2 are MDHEN and SYDVKM. The length of the CDR3 is 16 residues. With V trimmed by 3 bases and J by 0 bases, 6 bases remained unmatched. The CDR3 sequence is CASSFGQGAVNTEAFF. The CDR3 DNA reads TGTGCCAGCAGTTTCGGGCAGGGGGCCGTGAACACTGAAGCTTTCTTT.

The rearrangement uses TRBV30 and TRBJ1-1; no definite D call. Germline loops: CDR1 GTSNPN, CDR2 SVGIG (reference sequence). The V end was cut by 2 bases, the J end by 11 bases, with 21 bases between. The CDR3 totals 14 residues. The CDR3 region has the DNA TGTGCCTGGAGTATGGCAGTCGGGATTCGCCGCGCTTTCTTT. It specifies CAWSMAVGIRRAFF.

The chain couples TRBV4-3 to TRBJ1-1; 7 bases agree with TRBD1. The CDR3 totals 13 residues. V shed 4 bases, J shed 10 bases, and the junction held 9 bases outside the gene matches. The germline V gene encodes CDR1 LGHNA and CDR2 YSLEER. CDR3 residues: CASSPMTGRGAFF. The CDR3 nucleotides are TGCGCCAGCAGCCCGATGACAGGGAGAGGAGCTTTCTTT.

V is TRBV7-2 and J is TRBJ1-2; 9 bases are a match to TRBD1. CDR3 size: 13 residues. In germline, CDR1 is SGHTA, CDR2 FQGNSA. V was pared by 5 bases and J by 4 bases, with 2 bases of the junction left unmatched. CDR3: CASSTDRGYGYTF. The CDR3 bases are TGTGCCAGCAGCACGGACAGGGGCTATGGCTACACCTTC.

The rearrangement links TRBV21-1 to TRBJ2-6; TRBD1, the table's D call, was not compared with the DNA. TRBV21-1 is described as a pseudogene. CDR3 length: 15 amino acids. This chain's CDR3 is CASIRHISGANVLTF. The CDR3 nucleotides are TGTGCCAGCATCAGACACATCTCTGGGGCCAACGTCCTGACTTTC.